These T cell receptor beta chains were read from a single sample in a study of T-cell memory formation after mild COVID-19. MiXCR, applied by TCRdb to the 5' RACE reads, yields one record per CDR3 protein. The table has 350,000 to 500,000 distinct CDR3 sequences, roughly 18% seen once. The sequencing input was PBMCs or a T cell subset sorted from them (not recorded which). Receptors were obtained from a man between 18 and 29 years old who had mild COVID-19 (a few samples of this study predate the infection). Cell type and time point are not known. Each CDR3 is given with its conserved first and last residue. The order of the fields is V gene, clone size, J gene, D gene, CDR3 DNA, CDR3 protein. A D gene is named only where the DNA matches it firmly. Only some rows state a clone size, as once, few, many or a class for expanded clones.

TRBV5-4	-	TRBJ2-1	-	TGTGCCAGCCACGCCTTGTGGGGCTCCGACAATGAGCAGTTCTTC	CASHALWGSDNEQFF
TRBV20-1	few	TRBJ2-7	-	TGCAGTGCTAGGATGACCGCTAGAGGATACGAGCAGTACTTC	CSARMTARGYEQYF
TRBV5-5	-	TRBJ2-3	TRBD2	TGTGCCAGCAGCCTCATAGCGGGGGGCGGCACAGATACGCAGTATTTT	CASSLIAGGGTDTQYF
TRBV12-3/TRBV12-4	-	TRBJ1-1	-	TGTGCCAGCACCCTACTTGCTGGGGGAATGTACACTGAAGCTTTCTTT	CASTLLAGGMYTEAFF
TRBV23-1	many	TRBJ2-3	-	TGCGCCAGCAGTGGTACAGCTATCACAGATACGCAGTATTTT	CASSGTAITDTQYF
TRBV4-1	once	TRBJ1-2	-	TGCGCCAGCAGCCAGGAGCATGACAGCTATGGCTACACCTTC	CASSQEHDSYGYTF
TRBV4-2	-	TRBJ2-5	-	TGTGCCAGCAGCCAAGGCCGTGTAGAGACCCAGTACTTC	CASSQGRVETQYF
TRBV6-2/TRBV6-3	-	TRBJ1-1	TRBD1	TGTGCCAGCAGTACCCGGGACAGGGGCGCTATTGAAGCTTTCTTT	CASSTRDRGAIEAFF
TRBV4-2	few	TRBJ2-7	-	TGTGCCAGCAGCCAAGATACCCCGGGAAGGGCCGAGCAGTACTTC	CASSQDTPGRAEQYF
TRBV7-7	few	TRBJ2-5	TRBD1	TGTGCCAGCAGCTCGAGTACAGGGGTACACACCCAGTACTTC	CASSSSTGVHTQYF
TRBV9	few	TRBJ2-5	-	TGTGCCAGCAGCTTCCGACCGAGTCAAGAGACCCAGTACTTC	CASSFRPSQETQYF
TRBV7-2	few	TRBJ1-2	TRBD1	TGTGCCAGCAGCTTAGTGGGGGCCGGGACAGGCTATGGCTACACCTTC	CASSLVGAGTGYGYTF
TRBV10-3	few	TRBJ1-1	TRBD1	TGTGCCATCAGTGAGGAGACAGGGGCTGAAGCTTTCTTT	CAISEETGAEAFF
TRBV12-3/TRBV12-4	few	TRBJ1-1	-	TGTGCCAGCAGTCCCTTCGGACCGTGGGGCTCTGAAGCTTTCTTT	CASSPFGPWGSEAFF
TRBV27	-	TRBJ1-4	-	TGTGCCAGCGGGGTTGGGGGGCGGGGGGAAAAACTGTTTTTT	CASGVGGRGEKLFF